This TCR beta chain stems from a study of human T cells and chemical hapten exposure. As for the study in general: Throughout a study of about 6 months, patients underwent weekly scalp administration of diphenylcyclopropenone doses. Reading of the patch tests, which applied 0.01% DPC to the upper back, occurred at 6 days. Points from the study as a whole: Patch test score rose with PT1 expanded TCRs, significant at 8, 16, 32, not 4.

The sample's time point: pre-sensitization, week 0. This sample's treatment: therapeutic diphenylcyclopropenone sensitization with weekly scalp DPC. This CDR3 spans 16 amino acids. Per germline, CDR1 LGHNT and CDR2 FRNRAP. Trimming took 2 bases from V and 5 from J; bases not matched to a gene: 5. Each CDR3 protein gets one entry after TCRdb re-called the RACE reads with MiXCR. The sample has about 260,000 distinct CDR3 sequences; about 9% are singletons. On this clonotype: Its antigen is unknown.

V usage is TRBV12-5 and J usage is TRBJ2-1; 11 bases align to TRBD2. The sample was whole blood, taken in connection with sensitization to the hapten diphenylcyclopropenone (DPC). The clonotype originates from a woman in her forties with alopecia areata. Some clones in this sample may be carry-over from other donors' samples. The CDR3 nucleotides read TGTGCTAGTGGTTTGACCCTAGCGGGAGGCCACAATGAGCAGTTCTTC. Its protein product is CASGLTLAGGHNEQFF.